Described below is a single T cell receptor (beta chain) sequence and its context. This clone has only one observation. The target of this receptor is not known. No base quality information exists; no much larger clone differs at one position. The CDR1 and CDR2 encoded by the germline V gene are SNHLY and FYNNEI. Including cysteine and phenylalanine, the CDR3 has 13 amino acids. The entry retains the CDR3 DNA only, 39 bases that are in frame from base 1. Between the V and J ends, shortened by 7 bases and 4 bases respectively, the junction contains 13 bases. This record belongs to a study of OX40 agonist ivuxolimab in advanced cancers. With respect to the entire study: The costimulatory receptor OX40 (CD134) was targeted by ivuxolimab, a fully human IgG2 agonistic monoclonal antibody. Intravenous ivuxolimab was administered to patients every 2 weeks at six dose levels: 0.01, 0.1, 0.3, 1.5, 3 and 10 mg/kg. Of the approximately 54 dose-escalation patients, hepatocellular carcinoma was present in around 20, melanoma in approximately 15, renal cell carcinoma in 9 and head and neck cancer in 9. In the dose-escalation cohort, 82.7% of patients were male, and the mean age was 60 years with a range of about 20 to 90. Prior anti-PD-1, anti-PD-L1 or anti-CTLA-4 therapy was permitted, and about 40% of dose-escalation patients had received checkpoint inhibitors. Partial responses occurred in three dose-escalation patients, of whom one had hepatocellular carcinoma and two had cutaneous melanoma. Peripheral TCRbeta sequencing aimed to test whether ivuxolimab altered TCR sequence diversity and caused clonal T-cell expansion. The monotherapy dose-escalation portion (N of about 57 patients) of the phase I ivuxolimab trial is reported in the paper.

The trial excluded patients who had a history of autoimmune disease or were on systemic immunosuppression. In every dose cohort, peripheral blood was drawn for TCR sequencing at baseline, cycle 4 day 1, and cycle 7 day 1. Samples were obtained from an open-label, multicenter, first-in-human phase I dose-escalation trial of ivuxolimab. Adults with locally advanced or metastatic head and neck squamous cell, hepatocellular, melanoma or renal cell carcinoma were enrolled in the trial. Before TCR sequencing, CD4+ and CD8+ T cells were separately sorted from peripheral blood. The research as a whole found: Low levels of normalized T-cell clonal expansion were also seen in some nonresponding patients. In the 0.1-3.0 mg/kg groups, partial responders were among the patients with the lowest normalized peripheral clonal expansion, particularly in CD8+ T cells. After ivuxolimab, CD8+ T cells had more expanded clones than CD4+ T cells on average. At doses of 0.1 to 3.0 mg/kg, clonal expansion of both CD4+ and CD8+ T cells in blood was seen between baseline and week 6. Antigen specificity was not determined for the clonally expanded peripheral T cells.

Genomic DNA was isolated from the sorted cells so that the TCRbeta CDR3 region could be sequenced. The immunoSEQ Assay was used for sequencing of TCRbeta CDR3 regions. TCRdb took this table from immuneACCESS and kept in-frame rearrangements with V and J called. Such tables lack part of the clones; where checked against another copy, unresolved V genes explain under half of the gap, and the rest is unexplained. Across this sample there are fewer than 65,000 clones, with 80% to 95% seen only once. The biggest ten clones account for roughly a sixth of the sample. The source is an adult with an advanced solid tumor such as melanoma, head and neck, liver or kidney cancer. This chain is built from TRBV2 and TRBJ1-2; too little of a D gene remains to name it. The specimen comprised CD4+ or CD8+ T cells sorted from blood, sampled in a trial of the OX40 agonist ivuxolimab. The sequence in DNA is TGTGCCAGCACGGCCAGCGAGACCTATGGCTACACCTTC. This yields the protein CASTASETYGYTF.